The T cell receptor (beta chain) under discussion was sequenced for a study of CD8+ T cells in alopecia areata. Study-wide points: Relative to normal scalp, lesional scalp, especially alopecia totalis/universalis, showed higher clonality.

This clone appeared once. Its specificity is not known. Extraction and reverse transcription of RNA yielded cDNA as the sequencing template. Profiled with immunoSEQ multiplex PCR; TCRdb holds only in-frame clones, not every one. The sample lists 200,000 or so clones; roughly two fifths were seen once. Treatment meaning: oral pan-JAK inhibitor, 5-10 mg twice daily. Trimming pared 4 bases from V and 5 bases from J, leaving 19 bases between. CDR1 SGHNT and CDR2 YYREEE come from the germline V gene (reference sequence). The CDR3 consists of 15 residues. The chain employs TRBV5-4 and TRBJ2-7; D is uncertain. The sequence was obtained from a human donor with alopecia areata. Sequences were derived from CD4+ T cells sorted from blood, sampled at roughly week 30, from a patient treated with tofacitinib. The CDR3 DNA follows: TGTGCCAGCAGCCCCCCACGACCGGAGATGAACGAGCAGTACTTC. Its translation is CASSPPRPEMNEQYF.